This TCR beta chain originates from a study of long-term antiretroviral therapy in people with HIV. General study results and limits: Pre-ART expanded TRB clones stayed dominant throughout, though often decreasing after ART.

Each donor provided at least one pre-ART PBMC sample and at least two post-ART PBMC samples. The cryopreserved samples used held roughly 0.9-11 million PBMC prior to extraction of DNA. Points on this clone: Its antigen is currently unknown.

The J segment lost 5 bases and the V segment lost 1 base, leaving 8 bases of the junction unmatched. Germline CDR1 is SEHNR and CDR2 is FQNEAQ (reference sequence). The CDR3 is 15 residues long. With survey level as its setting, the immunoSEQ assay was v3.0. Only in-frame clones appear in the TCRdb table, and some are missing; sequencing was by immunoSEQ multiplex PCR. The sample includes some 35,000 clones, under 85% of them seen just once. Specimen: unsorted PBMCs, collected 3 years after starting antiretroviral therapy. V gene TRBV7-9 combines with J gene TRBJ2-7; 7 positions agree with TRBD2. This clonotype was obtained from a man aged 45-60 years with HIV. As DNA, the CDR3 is TGTGCCAGCAGCTTAGGGGGTAAGCGGGGAGACGAGCAGTACTTC. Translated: CASSLGGKRGDEQYF.